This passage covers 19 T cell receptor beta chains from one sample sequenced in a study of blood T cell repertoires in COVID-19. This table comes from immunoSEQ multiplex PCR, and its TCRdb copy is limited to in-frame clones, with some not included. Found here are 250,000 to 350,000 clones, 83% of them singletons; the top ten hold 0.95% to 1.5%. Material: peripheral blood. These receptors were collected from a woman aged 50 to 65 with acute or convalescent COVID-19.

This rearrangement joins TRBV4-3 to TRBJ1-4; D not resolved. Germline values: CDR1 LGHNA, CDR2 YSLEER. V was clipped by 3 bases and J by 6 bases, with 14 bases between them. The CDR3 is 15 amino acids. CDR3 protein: CASSHKGTGDEKLFF. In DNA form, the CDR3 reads TGCGCCAGCAGCCACAAGGGAACGGGAGATGAAAAACTGTTTTTT.

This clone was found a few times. CDR3 sequence: CASRRGTSSYNEQFF. DNA of the CDR3: TGTGCCAGCAGGAGGGGGACCAGCTCCTACAATGAGCAGTTCTTC. The chain is built from TRBV2 and TRBJ2-1; TRBD1 is a possible D gene (6 bases). There are 15 residues in the CDR3. V lost 6 bases to trimming and J lost 0 bases, with 12 bases between them. Germline V gene lookup returns CDR1 SNHLY and CDR2 FYNNEI.

The CDR3 bases are TGTGCCAGCACCTCCCCGGGTAACTATGGCTACACCTTC. Protein sequence: CASTSPGNYGYTF. This chain joins TRBV28 and TRBJ1-2; D not certain. V lost 7 bases to trimming and J lost 1 base, with 10 bases between them. Germline CDR1 is MDHEN and CDR2 is SYDVKM. This CDR3 comprises 13 residues.

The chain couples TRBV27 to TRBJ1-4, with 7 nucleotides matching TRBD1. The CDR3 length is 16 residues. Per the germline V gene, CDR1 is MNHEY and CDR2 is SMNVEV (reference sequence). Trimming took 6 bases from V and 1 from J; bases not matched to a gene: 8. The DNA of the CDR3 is TGTGCCAGCAGGGGAAAGGGGGCAGGAACTAATGAAAAACTGTTTTTT. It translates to CASRGKGAGTNEKLFF. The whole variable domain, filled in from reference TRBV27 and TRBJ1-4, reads EAQVTQNPRYLITVTGKKLTVTCSQNMNHEYMSWYRQDPGLGLRQIYYSMNVEVTDKGDVPEGYKVSRKEKRNFPLILESPSPNQTSLYFCASRGKGAGTNEKLFFGSGTQLSVL.

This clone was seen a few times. The CDR3 nucleotides read TGTGCCAGCAGACCCACAGGGCCCGAAGCTTTCTTT. Protein product: CASRPTGPEAFF. The V call is TRBV2, the J call TRBJ1-1, with D possibly matching TRBD1 (6 bases). Trimming took off 6 bases at V and 8 bases at J, with 13 bases between the two ends. CDR1 is SNHLY and CDR2 is FYNNEI in the germline V gene. This CDR3 is built from 12 residues.

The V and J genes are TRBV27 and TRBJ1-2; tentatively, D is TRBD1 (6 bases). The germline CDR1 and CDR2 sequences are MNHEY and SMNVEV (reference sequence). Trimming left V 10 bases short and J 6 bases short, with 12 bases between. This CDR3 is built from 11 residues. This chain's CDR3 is CATLSGDGYTF. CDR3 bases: TGTGCCACCCTATCAGGGGATGGCTACACCTTC.

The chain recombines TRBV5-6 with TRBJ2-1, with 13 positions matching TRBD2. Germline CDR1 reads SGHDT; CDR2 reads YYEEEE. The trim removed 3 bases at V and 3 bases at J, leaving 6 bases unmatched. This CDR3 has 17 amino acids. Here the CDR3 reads CASSSARTSGSYNEQFF. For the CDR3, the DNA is TGTGCCAGCAGCTCGGCCCGGACTAGCGGGAGCTACAATGAGCAGTTCTTC. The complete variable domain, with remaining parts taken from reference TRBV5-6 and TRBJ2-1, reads DAGVTQSPTHLIKTRGQQVTLRCSPKSGHDTVSWYQQALGQGPQFIFQYYEEEERQRGNFPDRFSGHQFPNYSSELNVNALLLGDSALYLCASSSARTSGSYNEQFFGPGTRLTVL.

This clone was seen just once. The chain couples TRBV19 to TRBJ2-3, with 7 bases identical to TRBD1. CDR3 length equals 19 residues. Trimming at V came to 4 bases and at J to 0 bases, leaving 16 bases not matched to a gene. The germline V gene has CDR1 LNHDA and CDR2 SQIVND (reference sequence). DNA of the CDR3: TGTGCCAGTAGTACCGGGACAGAACGAGTAGTCCCTAGCACAGATACGCAGTATTTT. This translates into CASSTGTERVVPSTDTQYF.

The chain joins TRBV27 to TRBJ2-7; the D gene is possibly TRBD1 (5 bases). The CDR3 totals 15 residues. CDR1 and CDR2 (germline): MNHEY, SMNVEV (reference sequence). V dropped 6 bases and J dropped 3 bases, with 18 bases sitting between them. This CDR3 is CASRGYKGPYYEQYF. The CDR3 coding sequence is TGTGCCAGCAGGGGGTACAAGGGGCCGTACTACGAGCAGTACTTC.

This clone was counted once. CDR3 coding DNA: TGTGCCAGCTCACCACCGCTGTCTCGCAGGGACAATGAGCAGTTCTTC. Translated, it gives CASSPPLSRRDNEQFF. This chain connects TRBV18 to TRBJ2-1; D might be TRBD1 (5 bases). The CDR3 covers 16 residues. Trimming took off 0 bases at V and 5 bases at J, with 14 bases between the two ends. Germline V gene data show CDR1 as KGHSH and CDR2 as LQKENI.

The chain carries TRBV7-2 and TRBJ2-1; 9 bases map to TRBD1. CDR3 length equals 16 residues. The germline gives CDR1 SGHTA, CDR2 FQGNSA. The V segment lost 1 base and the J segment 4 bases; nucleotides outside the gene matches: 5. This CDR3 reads CASSLVGTGPYNEQFF. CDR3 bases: TGTGCCAGCAGCTTAGTAGGGACAGGGCCGTACAATGAGCAGTTCTTC.

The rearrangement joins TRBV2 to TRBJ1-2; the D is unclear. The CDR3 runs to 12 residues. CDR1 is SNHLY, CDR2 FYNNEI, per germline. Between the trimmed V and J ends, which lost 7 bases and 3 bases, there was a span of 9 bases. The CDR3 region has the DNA TGTGCCAGCACTCAGGAGGACTATGGCTACACCTTC. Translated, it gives CASTQEDYGYTF.

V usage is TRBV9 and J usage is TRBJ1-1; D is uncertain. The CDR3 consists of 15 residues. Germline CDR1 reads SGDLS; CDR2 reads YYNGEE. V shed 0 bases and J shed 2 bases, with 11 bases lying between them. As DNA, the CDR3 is TGTGCCAGCAGCGTAGCTGCAGTACTAAACACTGAAGCTTTCTTT. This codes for CASSVAAVLNTEAFF.

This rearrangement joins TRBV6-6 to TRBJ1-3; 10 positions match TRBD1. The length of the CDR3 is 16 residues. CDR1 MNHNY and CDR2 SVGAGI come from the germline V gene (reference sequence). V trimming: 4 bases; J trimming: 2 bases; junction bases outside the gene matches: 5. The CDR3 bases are TGTGCCAGCAGTTCCCCCGGACAGGGGGCTGGAAACACCATATATTTT. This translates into CASSSPGQGAGNTIYF.

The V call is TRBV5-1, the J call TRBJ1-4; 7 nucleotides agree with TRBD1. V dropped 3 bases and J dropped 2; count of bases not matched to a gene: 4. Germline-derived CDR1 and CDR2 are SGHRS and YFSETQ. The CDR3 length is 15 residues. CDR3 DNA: TGCGCCAGCAGCTCATACAGGGGCACTAATGAAAAACTGTTTTTT. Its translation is CASSSYRGTNEKLFF.

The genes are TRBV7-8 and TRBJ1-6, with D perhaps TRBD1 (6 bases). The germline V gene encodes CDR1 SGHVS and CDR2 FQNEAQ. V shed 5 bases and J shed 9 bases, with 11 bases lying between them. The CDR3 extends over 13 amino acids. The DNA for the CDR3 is TGTGCCAGCAGCCGGGGGGCTCCTTCACCCCTCCACTTT. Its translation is CASSRGAPSPLHF.

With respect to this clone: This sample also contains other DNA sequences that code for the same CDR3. The CDR3 is CASSLQGSNEKLFF. The CDR3 bases are TGTGCCAGCAGTCTACAGGGTTCTAATGAAAAACTGTTTTTT. The chain employs TRBV27 and TRBJ1-4, with D tentatively TRBD1 (6 bases). Germline CDR1 MNHEY, CDR2 SMNVEV (reference sequence). Trimming took off 5 bases at V and 3 bases at J, with 10 bases between the two ends. The CDR3 is 14 amino acids.

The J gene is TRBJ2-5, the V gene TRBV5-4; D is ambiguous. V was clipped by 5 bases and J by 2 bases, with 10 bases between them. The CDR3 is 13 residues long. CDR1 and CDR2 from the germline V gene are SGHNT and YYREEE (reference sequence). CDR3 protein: CASSEPSQETQYF. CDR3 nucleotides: TGTGCCAGCAGTGAGCCCTCACAAGAGACCCAGTACTTC. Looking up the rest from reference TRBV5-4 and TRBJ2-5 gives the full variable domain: ETGVTQSPTHLIKTRGQQVTLRCSSQSGHNTVSWYQQALGQGPQFIFQYYREEENGRGNFPPRFSGLQFPNYSSELNVNALELDDSALYLCASSEPSQETQYFGPGTRLLVL.

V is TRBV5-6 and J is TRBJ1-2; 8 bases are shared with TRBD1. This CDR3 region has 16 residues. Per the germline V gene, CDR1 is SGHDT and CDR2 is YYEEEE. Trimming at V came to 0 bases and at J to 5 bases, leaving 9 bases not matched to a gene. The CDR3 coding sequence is TGTGCCAGCAGCTTGGGGACAGGGTCCGTTTTTTATGGCTACACCTTC. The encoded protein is CASSLGTGSVFYGYTF.